This paragraph covers one TCR beta chain sequence. Its target is unknown. This sample is part of a study of shared clonotypes between healthy human individuals. Whole-study context: Three men and two women, aged 18 to 49, were donors. Points from the study as a whole: It was expected that sequencing depth would affect clonotype sharing among donors.

The assay was carried out at the deep level. Profiling relied on immunoSEQ multiplex PCR, and the TCRdb table lists in-frame clones only, not all of them. This sample has about 1.1 million clones, with 60% to 85% found just once. CDR1 and CDR2 from the germline V gene are SGDLS and YYNGEE. With 4 bases clipped from V and 5 bases from J, the junction kept 11 bases outside the gene matches. The CDR3 sequence is 16 residues long. All donors were healthy HIV-negative adults lacking recent acute infections or vaccinations. The source is a man younger than 35 in good health. Some clones in this sample may be carry-over from other donors' samples. Source material: memory CD4+ T cells from PBMCs. As to subset: CD45RA-negative fraction. The V and J genes are TRBV9 and TRBJ2-5, with TRBD2 identical over 10 bases. This CDR3 is CASSPGLAVWRETQYF. Written as DNA, the CDR3 is TGTGCCAGCAGCCCAGGACTAGCGGTCTGGAGGGAGACCCAGTACTTC.